This T cell receptor beta chain was captured by sequencing in a study of T cell responses to AZD1222 COVID-19 vaccine. Study findings and constraints: Vaccine-associated CD4 TCRs spanned spike, dominant at 160-218 and 743-854. No repertoire was sampled before or during the peak T cell response, only after it.

Notes on this clone: Its antigen is still unknown.

Unmatched junction bases numbered 2, after V lost 6 bases and J lost 0 bases. The CDR3 is made up of 14 amino acids. Per germline, CDR1 MDHEN and CDR2 SYDVKM. Libraries were prepared by immunoSEQ multiplex PCR; TCRdb keeps only in-frame clonotypes and omits some of them. Of about 110,000 clones listed, about 90% are singletons. This sequence joins TRBV28 and TRBJ1-3; 7 positions agree with TRBD1. The TCR sequence derives from an adult in good health. The sequencing here drew on peripheral blood, taken on day 0 of AZD1222 vaccination. The CDR3, as DNA: TGTGCCAGCAGACAGGGGTCCTCTGGAAACACCATATATTTT. Protein: CASRQGSSGNTIYF.